One and the same sample provided the 14 T cell receptor beta chains below, sequenced in a study of Graves' ophthalmopathy and Graves' hyperthyroidism. RNA transcripts served as template for amplifying TCR beta CDR3 sequences. HTBI-primed RT-PCR formed the first round, and a multiplex PCR formed the second. TCRdb independently ran MiXCR on the multiplex PCR reads; one entry per CDR3 protein. The sample holds fewer than 650,000 distinct CDR3 sequences; over 20% are singletons and the top ten take around 6.9%. The source material was peripheral blood. These receptors were collected from a woman aged 18 to 35 with stable Graves' hyperthyroidism. Some clones in this sample may be carry-over from other donors' samples.

This clonotype has more than one count but fewer than ten. This rearrangement joins TRBV5-4 to TRBJ2-5, with D possibly being TRBD1 (5 bases). CDR3 length equals 14 residues. Trimming removed 0 bases at V and 0 bases at J, with 6 bases between. Germline V gene sequence: CDR1 SGHNT, CDR2 YYREEE (reference sequence). The CDR3 DNA reads TGTGCCAGCAGCTTGGACAGGTACCAAGAGACCCAGTACTTC. Translated, it gives CASSLDRYQETQYF.

This clonotype occurred many times. The rearrangement uses TRBV7-6 and TRBJ1-1; possible D gene TRBD1, 6 bases. Trimming shortened V by 5 bases and J by 4 bases, and 14 bases separated the two germline ends. The length of the CDR3 is 14 residues. Germline-derived CDR1 and CDR2 are SGHVS and FNYEAQ. CDR3 nucleotides: TGTGCCAGCAGCGCACGGGGGGACACCACTGAAGCTTTCTTT. Translating gives CASSARGDTTEAFF.

This clonotype came up many times. The genes are TRBV10-2 and TRBJ1-5, with TRBD1 matching 10 bases. V lost 5 bases and J lost 2; bases outside the gene matches: 3. The germline gives CDR1 WSHSY, CDR2 SAAADI. This CDR3 region has 15 residues. CDR3 DNA: TGCGCCAGCAGTAAGGGGACAGGGGGCAATCAGCCCCAGCATTTT. Its protein is CASSKGTGGNQPQHF.

Ten or more counts support this clonotype. This sequence joins TRBV19 and TRBJ1-2; 9 nucleotides align to TRBD1. This CDR3 region has 15 residues. J was trimmed by 5 bases and V by 3 bases; bases with no gene match: 7. Germline V gene sequence: CDR1 LNHDA, CDR2 SQIVND (reference sequence). This CDR3 is CASSIDRDRVYGYTF. In DNA, the CDR3 is TGTGCCAGTAGTATCGACCGGGACAGGGTTTATGGCTACACCTTC.

In its sample, this clonotype was seen many times. This chain joins TRBV10-3 and TRBJ1-1; no definite D call. Trimming took 2 bases from V and 4 from J, leaving 5 bases between them. The CDR3 totals 12 residues. The germline V gene has CDR1 ENHRY and CDR2 SYGVKD. As DNA, the CDR3 is TGTGCCATCAGTGAGGTTGCCACTGAAGCTTTCTTT. It translates to CAISEVATEAFF.

This clonotype occurred a few times. The chain employs TRBV19 and TRBJ1-5; D gene uncertain. Germline-derived CDR1 and CDR2 are LNHDA and SQIVND (reference sequence). Trimming stripped 3 bases from V and 3 bases from J, with 9 bases between. The CDR3 spans 14 residues. Here the CDR3 DNA reads TGTGCCAGTAGTATTCCCAGTGTCAATCAGCCCCAGCATTTT. This gives the protein CASSIPSVNQPQHF.

This clonotype was found many times. V gene TRBV29-1 combines with J gene TRBJ2-7; 9 bases map to TRBD1. Germline trimming cut 2 bases from V and 5 bases from J; bases unmatched to any gene: 10. In germline, CDR1 is SQVTM, CDR2 ANQGSEA. The CDR3 runs to 15 residues. The CDR3 sequence: CSVEKAGTGRHEQYF. As DNA, the CDR3 is TGCAGCGTTGAAAAGGCTGGGACAGGGAGGCACGAGCAGTACTTC.

The chain carries TRBV6-2 or TRBV6-3 and TRBJ2-5; 9 nucleotides agree with TRBD2. There are 16 residues in the CDR3. V was pared by 2 bases and J by 1 base, with 5 bases of the junction left unmatched. Looked up from germline, CDR1 is MNHEY and CDR2 is SVGEGT. The CDR3 spells CASSYVAGVTQETQYF. The CDR3 DNA is TGTGCCAGCAGTTACGTAGCGGGGGTAACCCAAGAGACCCAGTACTTC.

With regard to this clonotype: This may be a read error, as it is one base from a much larger clone. The gene calls are TRBV6-1 and TRBJ1-5, with D unclear. CDR1 is MNHNS and CDR2 is SASEGT in the germline V gene. This CDR3 is 15 amino acids long. CDR3 nucleotide sequence: TGTGCCAGCAGCCAAGATCGGACGGTGAATCAGCCCCAGCAGTTT. Its translation: CASSQDRTVNQPQQF.

This clonotype appeared many times. V gene TRBV29-1 combines with J gene TRBJ2-7; D gene uncertain. CDR3 size: 16 residues. Trimming stripped 4 bases from V and 1 base from J, with 20 bases between. CDR1 SQVTM and CDR2 ANQGSEA come from the germline V gene. This CDR3 is CSVVNSPSALSYEQYF. The CDR3, as DNA: TGCAGCGTTGTGAACAGCCCCAGCGCCTTGTCCTACGAGCAGTACTTC.

V is TRBV2 and J is TRBJ1-3, with D perhaps matching TRBD1 (5 bases). V was shortened by 7 bases and J by 0 bases, with 13 bases between the two germline ends. Germline V gene data show CDR1 as SNHLY and CDR2 as FYNNEI. The CDR3 contains 15 residues. In DNA, the CDR3 is TGTGCCAGCACCCCAGGGCAGGTCTCTGGAAACACCATATATTTT. Translation: CASTPGQVSGNTIYF.

This clonotype was seen repeatedly, ten times or more. The gene calls are TRBV20-1 and TRBJ1-6, with 8 bases aligning to TRBD1. Trimming cost V 3 bases and J 6 bases; bases outside gene matches: 4. The CDR3 consists of 14 residues. CDR1 and CDR2 (germline): DFQATT, SNEGSKA (reference sequence). The CDR3 sequence: CSASRGRGNSPLHF. The CDR3, as DNA: TGCAGTGCTAGCAGGGGGCGAGGTAATTCACCCCTCCACTTT.

The chain has TRBV28 and TRBJ2-7; the D call may be TRBD1 or TRBD2 (5 bases each). The germline V gene encodes CDR1 MDHEN and CDR2 SYDVKM. The CDR3 has 15 amino acids. Trimming removed 2 bases from V and 2 bases from J, with 13 bases in between. CDR3 sequence: CASSLGGSRAYEQYF. As DNA, the CDR3 is TGTGCCAGCAGTTTAGGGGGTAGTCGAGCCTACGAGCAGTACTTC.

The chain combines TRBV6-5 with TRBJ1-1; D is uncertain. The CDR3 has 14 amino acids. V was shortened by 0 bases and J by 2 bases, with 7 bases between the two germline ends. Germline CDR1 and CDR2: MNHEY and SVGAGI. CDR3 region: CASSYSELNTEAFF. The CDR3, as DNA: TGTGCCAGCAGTTACTCCGAGTTAAACACTGAAGCTTTCTTT.